This T cell receptor beta chain emerged from a study of T cell changes during pregnancy in multiple sclerosis. Sequencing used immunoSEQ multiplex PCR; TCRdb keeps in-frame clones, though not all of them. The sample contains approximately 100,000 clones, about nine tenths of which appear only once. The CDR3 contains 15 residues. V dropped 4 bases and J dropped 10; count of bases not matched to a gene: 12. Germline lookup yields CDR1 SGHNT and CDR2 YYREEE (reference sequence). The TCR originated in a female donor with multiple sclerosis, enrolled in a pregnancy study. Sequenced material: peripheral blood, taken after pregnancy. The chain is built from TRBV5-4 and TRBJ2-1, with 9 bases matching TRBD2. The CDR3 DNA reads as TGTGCCAGCAGCGGCAGCGGGGGGCCACGGGGGGAGCAGTTCTTC. This sequence encodes CASSGSGGPRGEQFF.